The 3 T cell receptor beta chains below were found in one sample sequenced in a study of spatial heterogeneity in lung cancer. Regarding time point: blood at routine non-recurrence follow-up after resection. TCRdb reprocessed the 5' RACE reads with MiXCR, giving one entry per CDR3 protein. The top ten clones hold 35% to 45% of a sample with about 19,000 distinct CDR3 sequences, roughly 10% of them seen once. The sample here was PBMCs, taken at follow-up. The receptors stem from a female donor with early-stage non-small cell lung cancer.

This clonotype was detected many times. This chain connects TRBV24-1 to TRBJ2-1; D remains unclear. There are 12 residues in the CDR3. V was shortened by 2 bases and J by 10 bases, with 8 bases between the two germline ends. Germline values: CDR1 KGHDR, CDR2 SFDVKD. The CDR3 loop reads CATSDSQREQFF. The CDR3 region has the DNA TGTGCCACCAGTGATTCGCAGAGGGAGCAGTTCTTC.

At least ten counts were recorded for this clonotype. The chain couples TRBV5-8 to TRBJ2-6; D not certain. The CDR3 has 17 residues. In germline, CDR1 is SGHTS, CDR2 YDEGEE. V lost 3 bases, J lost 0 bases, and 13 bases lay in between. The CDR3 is CASSSDSLNSGANVLTF. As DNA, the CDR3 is TGTGCCAGCAGCTCGGATTCCCTAAACTCTGGGGCCAACGTCCTGACTTTC.

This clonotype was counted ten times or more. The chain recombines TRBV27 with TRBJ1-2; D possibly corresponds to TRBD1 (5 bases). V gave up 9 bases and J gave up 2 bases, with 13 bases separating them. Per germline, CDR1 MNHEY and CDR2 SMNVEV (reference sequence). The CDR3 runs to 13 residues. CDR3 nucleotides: TGTGCCAGTACCCGGGGGATAAACTATGGCTACACCTTC. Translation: CASTRGINYGYTF.